This entry features one TCR beta chain sequence. The antigen is unknown. The sample originates from a study of cytomegalovirus exposure and HLA in healthy donors. Study results and caveats: In vitro, three CMV-associated chains proved specific for CMV antigens. Trimming of TCR beta V- and J-genes showed a link, identified in a later analysis, to a missense DCLRE1C variant.

The PCR employed 60 Vbeta primers together with 13 Jbeta primers. Authors' processing steps: Later, tens of millions of unique TCR beta chains were counted in an analysis, and approximately 10 million of them were shared. Measured with immunoSEQ multiplex PCR; TCRdb has only the in-frame clones, and not every one. V and J calls and clone size are given by that table; D and trimming were obtained from the DNA. The sample comprises a few hundred thousand clones, approximately 82% of which are singletons, and about 0.58% rests with the top ten. V was cut by 2 bases and J by 2 bases, with 10 bases left in between. The CDR3 consists of 14 residues. CDR1 and CDR2 (germline): SGHTS, YDEGEE.

This chain links TRBV5-8 with TRBJ1-2; D gene ambiguous. Sequencing input: PBMCs. The TCR sequence derives from a middle-aged woman in good health and CMV-seronegative. The CDR3 reads CASSFSLRNYGYTF. The DNA for the CDR3 is TGTGCCAGCAGCTTTAGCCTCCGGAACTATGGCTACACCTTC.